The present entry profiles one T cell receptor beta chain with its context. Its antigen is not known. Method: immunoSEQ multiplex PCR; TCRdb's copy keeps in-frame clones and lacks some. The sample includes millions of clones, roughly 92% of them seen just once. This sample is drawn from a study of shared clonotypes between healthy human individuals. General study results and limits: With a few donors compared, 5% to 5.5% of naive CD4 clonotypes were shared.

All donors were Caucasian adults living in Nashville, Tennessee. Per germline, CDR1 SGHRS and CDR2 YFSETQ. V was clipped by 7 bases and J by 4 bases; unmatched bases: 14. The CDR3 loop spans 16 amino acids. The specimen sequenced was naive CD4+ T cells sorted from blood. Subset denoted: CD45RA+ positively selected. This chain links TRBV5-1 with TRBJ1-5; 7 nucleotides match TRBD1. The origin of this receptor is a man aged 18 to 29 in good health. The CDR3, as DNA: TGCGCCAGCCGACAAAATTATGACAGGGAAAATCAGCCCCAGCATTTT. Translation: CASRQNYDRENQPQHF.